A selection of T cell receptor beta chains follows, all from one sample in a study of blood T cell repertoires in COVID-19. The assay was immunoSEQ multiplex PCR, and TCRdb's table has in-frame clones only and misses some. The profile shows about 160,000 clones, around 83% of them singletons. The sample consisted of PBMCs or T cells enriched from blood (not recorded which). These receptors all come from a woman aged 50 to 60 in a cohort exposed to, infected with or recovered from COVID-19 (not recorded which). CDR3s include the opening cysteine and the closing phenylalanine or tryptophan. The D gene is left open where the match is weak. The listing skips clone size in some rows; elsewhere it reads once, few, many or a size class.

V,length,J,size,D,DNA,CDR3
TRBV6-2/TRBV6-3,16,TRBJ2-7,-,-,TGTGCCAGCAGTTACACGGGACTCTTATTCACCGATGGGCAGTACTTC,CASSYTGLLFTDGQYF
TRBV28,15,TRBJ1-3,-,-,TGTGCCAGCAGAGCCGGGACAAACTCTGGAAACACCATATATTTT,CASRAGTNSGNTIYF
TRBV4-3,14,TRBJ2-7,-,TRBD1,TGCGCCAGCAGCCAAAACAGGGGCCCCTACGAGCAGTACTTC,CASSQNRGPYEQYF
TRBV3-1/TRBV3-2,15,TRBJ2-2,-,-,TGTGCCAGCAGCCAAGGGCGGACGAACACCGGGGAGCTGTTTTTT,CASSQGRTNTGELFF
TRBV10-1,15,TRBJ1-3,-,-,TGCGCCAGCAGTGAGGGTCGGGGGGTTCGAAACACCATATATTTT,CASSEGRGVRNTIYF
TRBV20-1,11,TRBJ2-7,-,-,TGCAGTCACTACAGGGTCTACGAGCAGTACTTC,CSHYRVYEQYF
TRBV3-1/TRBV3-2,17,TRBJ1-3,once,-,TGTGCCAGCAGCCAAACCCCGGGCAGGGTCGTCGGAAACACCATATATTTT,CASSQTPGRVVGNTIYF
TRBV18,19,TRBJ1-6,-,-,TGTGCCAGCTCACCATGGGGCCCCGTTGGGCCCGAGAGATACTCACCCCTCCACTTT,CASSPWGPVGPERYSPLHF
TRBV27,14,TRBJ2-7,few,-,TGTGCCAGCAGTTCCTACAGGGTCCCCTACGAGCAGTACTTC,CASSSYRVPYEQYF
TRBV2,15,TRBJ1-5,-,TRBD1,TGTGCCAGCAGGGACAGGGGTTATAGCAATCAGCCCCAGCATTTT,CASRDRGYSNQPQHF
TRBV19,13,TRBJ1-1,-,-,TGTGCCAGTAGTATGACAGGGAACACTGAAGCTTTCTTT,CASSMTGNTEAFF
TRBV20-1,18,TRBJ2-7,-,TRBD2,TGCAGTGCAAGTCGAGGGTATAGCGGGAGCGGTAAGATCTACGAGCAGTACTTC,CSASRGYSGSGKIYEQYF
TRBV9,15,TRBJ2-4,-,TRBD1,TGTGCCAGCAGCGTAGCAGGGACAGGGAAAAACATTCAGTACTTC,CASSVAGTGKNIQYF
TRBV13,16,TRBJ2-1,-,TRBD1,TGTGCCAGCAGCACAAAAACCGGGACAGGGTCGGTGATGCAGTTCTTC,CASSTKTGTGSVMQFF
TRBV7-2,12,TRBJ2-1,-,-,TGTGCCAGCAGCCCACAGGGTCTTGAGCAGTTCTTC,CASSPQGLEQFF
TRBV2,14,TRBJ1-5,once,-,TGTGCCAGCAGTGAATCAGGGCGCAATCAGCCCCAGCATTTT,CASSESGRNQPQHF
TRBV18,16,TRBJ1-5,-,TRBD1,TGTGCCAGCTCACCACCGGACAGGGACAGCAATCAGCCCCAGCATTTT,CASSPPDRDSNQPQHF
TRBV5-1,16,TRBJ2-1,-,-,TGCGCCAGCAGCCAATGGACAGACCCCTCCTACAATGAGCAGTTCTTC,CASSQWTDPSYNEQFF
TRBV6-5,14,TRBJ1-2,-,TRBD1,TGTGCCAGCTGGGAACCGACAGGGGGGAAGGGCTACACCTTC,CASWEPTGGKGYTF
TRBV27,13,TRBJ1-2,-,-,TGTGCCAGCAGTTTAGTACAGGGCCATGGCTACACCTTC,CASSLVQGHGYTF
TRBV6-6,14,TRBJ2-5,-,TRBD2,TGTGCCAGCAGACAGCGCATGGGGGGGGAGACCCAGTACTTC,CASRQRMGGETQYF
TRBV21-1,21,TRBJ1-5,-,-,TGTGCCAGCAGCAAAGTTACTGGACAGGGGGCAAGAGGAGGTCGGAATCAGCCCCAGCATTTT,CASSKVTGQGARGGRNQPQHF
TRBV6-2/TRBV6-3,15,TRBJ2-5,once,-,TGTGCCAGCAGCCAGCAGGGATTAGGCCAAGAGACCCAGTACTTC,CASSQQGLGQETQYF
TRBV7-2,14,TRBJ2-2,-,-,TGTGCCAGCAGCTTAGTAATTTTTACCGGGGAGCTGTTTTTT,CASSLVIFTGELFF
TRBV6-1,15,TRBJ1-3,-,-,TGTGCCAGCAGTGAAATCGGTTCAGGCGGAAACACCATATATTTT,CASSEIGSGGNTIYF
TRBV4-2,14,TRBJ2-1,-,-,TGTGCCAGCAGCCCCACTAGGGACAACAATGAGCAGTTCTTC,CASSPTRDNNEQFF
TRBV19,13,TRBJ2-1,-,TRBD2,TGTGCCAGTAGTATCGCGGGAGCCAATGAGCAGTTCTTC,CASSIAGANEQFF
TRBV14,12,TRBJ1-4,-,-,TGTGCCAGCAGCCAAGCAAATTTAAAACTGTTTTTT,CASSQANLKLFF
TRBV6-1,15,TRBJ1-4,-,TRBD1,TGTGCCAGCAGTGACAGGGGGCTAACTAATGAAAAACTGTTTTTT,CASSDRGLTNEKLFF
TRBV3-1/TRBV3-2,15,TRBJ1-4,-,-,TGTGCCAGCAGCCAAGTAGCCTCGGAATTCTTGAAACTGTTTTTT,CASSQVASEFLKLFF
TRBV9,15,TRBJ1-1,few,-,TGTGCCAGCAGCGAGGGGGGGGCACCGAACACTGAAGCTTTCTTT,CASSEGGAPNTEAFF
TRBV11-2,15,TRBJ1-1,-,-,TGTGCCAGCAGCTCCCACCCGGGGGGAGGGACTGAAGCTTTCTTT,CASSSHPGGGTEAFF
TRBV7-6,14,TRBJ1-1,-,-,TGTGCCAGCAGCTTATCGAGGAGGAACACTGAAGCTTTCTTT,CASSLSRRNTEAFF
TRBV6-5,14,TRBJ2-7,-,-,TGTGCCAGCAGTCCCCAGAGGGGGTACTACGAGCAGTACTTC,CASSPQRGYYEQYF
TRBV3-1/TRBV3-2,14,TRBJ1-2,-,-,TGTGCCAGCAGCCCGGAGCCAGAGAACTATGGCTACACCTTC,CASSPEPENYGYTF
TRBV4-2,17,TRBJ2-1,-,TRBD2,TGTGCCAGCAGCCAAGAACTGGGACTAGCGGCCTACAATGAGCAGTTCTTC,CASSQELGLAAYNEQFF
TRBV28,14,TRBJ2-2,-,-,TGTGCCAGCAGTCGCACTAGGGTTTCCGGGGAGCTGTTTTTT,CASSRTRVSGELFF
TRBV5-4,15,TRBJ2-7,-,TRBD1,TGTGCCAGCAGCTTGGATGCAGGGGGCGGATACGAGCAGTACTTC,CASSLDAGGGYEQYF
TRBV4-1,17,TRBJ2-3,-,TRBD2,TGCGCCAGCAGACCCCAGGGACTAGCGGGGGGCACAGATACGCAGTATTTT,CASRPQGLAGGTDTQYF
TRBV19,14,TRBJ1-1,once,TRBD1,TGTGCCAGTATCACAGGGGGATTGAAAACTGAAGCTTTCTTT,CASITGGLKTEAFF
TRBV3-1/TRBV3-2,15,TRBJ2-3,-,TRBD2,TGTGCCAGCAGCCTTAGCGGGAAACAGGCAGATACGCAGTATTTT,CASSLSGKQADTQYF
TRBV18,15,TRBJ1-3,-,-,TGTGCCAGCTCAACGGACAGCTCCTCTGGAAACACCATATATTTT,CASSTDSSSGNTIYF
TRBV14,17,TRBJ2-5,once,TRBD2,TGTGCCAGCAGCCAAGGGTTGTTAGCGGGCATACAAGAGACCCAGTACTTC,CASSQGLLAGIQETQYF
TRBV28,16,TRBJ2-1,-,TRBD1,TGTGCCAGCAGTCCAGGGGGAGCGCCAACCTACAATGAGCAGTTCTTC,CASSPGGAPTYNEQFF
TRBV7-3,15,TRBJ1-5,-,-,TGTGCCAGCAGCTCACAGGGTTTTAGCAATCAGCCCCAGCATTTT,CASSSQGFSNQPQHF
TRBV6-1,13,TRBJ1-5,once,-,TGTGCCAGCAGTGAAGCGAGGGCTCAGCCCCAGCATTTT,CASSEARAQPQHF
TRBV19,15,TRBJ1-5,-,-,TGTGCCAGTAGTATATCGGGCAGGGTGCATCAGCCCCAGCATTTT,CASSISGRVHQPQHF
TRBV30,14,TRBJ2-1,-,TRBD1,TGTGCCTGGAGTGCAGGATCTGGGACAGGTGGTCTGTTCTTC,CAWSAGSGTGGLFF
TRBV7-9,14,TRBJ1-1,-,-,TGTGCCAGCAGCTTAACCGGGACTTCAAACTGGGCTTTCTTT,CASSLTGTSNWAFF
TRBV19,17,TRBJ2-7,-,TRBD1,TGTGCCAGTAGTATAGGAGCTATGACAGGGGGCTTCTACGAGCAGTACTTC,CASSIGAMTGGFYEQYF
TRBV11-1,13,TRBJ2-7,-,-,TGTGCCAGCAGCCCTCGGTGGGAGGACGAGCAGTACTTC,CASSPRWEDEQYF
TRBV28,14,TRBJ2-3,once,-,TGTGCCAGCAGTCCACAGGTATCCGCAGATACGCAGTATTTT,CASSPQVSADTQYF